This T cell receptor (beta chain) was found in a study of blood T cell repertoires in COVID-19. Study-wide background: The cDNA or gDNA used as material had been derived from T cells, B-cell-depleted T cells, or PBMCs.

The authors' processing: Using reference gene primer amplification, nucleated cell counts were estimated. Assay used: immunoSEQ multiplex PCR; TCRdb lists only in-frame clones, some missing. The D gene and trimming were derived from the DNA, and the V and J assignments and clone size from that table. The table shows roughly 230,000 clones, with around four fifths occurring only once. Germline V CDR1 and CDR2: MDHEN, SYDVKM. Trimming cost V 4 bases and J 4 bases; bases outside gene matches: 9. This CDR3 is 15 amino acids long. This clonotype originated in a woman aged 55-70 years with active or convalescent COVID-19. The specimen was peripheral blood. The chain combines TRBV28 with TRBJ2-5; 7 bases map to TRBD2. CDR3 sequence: CASSSPAGLRETQYF. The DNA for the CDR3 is TGTGCCAGCAGTTCCCCAGCGGGGCTCCGAGAGACCCAGTACTTC.